This is a list of T cell receptor beta chains from one sample in a study of T cell responses to AZD1222 COVID-19 vaccine. The repertoire was sequenced with immunoSEQ multiplex PCR; TCRdb's copy has only in-frame clones and lacks some. The repertoire has some 150,000 clones, roughly 92% of them found once; the top ten carry about 3%. Sample: peripheral blood, taken on day 0 of AZD1222 vaccination. The origin of the receptors is an adult in good health. The CDR3 runs from the conserved cysteine through the conserved F or W. The order of the fields is clone size, CDR3 length, J gene, D gene, V gene, CDR3 protein, CDR3 DNA. The D gene is left open where the match is weak. Only some rows state a clone size, as once, few, many or a class for expanded clones.

. 15 TRBJ1-2 . TRBV25-1 CASSGRAISPYGYTF TGTGCCAGCAGTGGACGCGCGATAAGCCCTTATGGCTACACCTTC
. 15 TRBJ2-7 TRBD1 TRBV5-4 CASSQGQGATYEQYF TGTGCCAGCAGCCAGGGACAGGGGGCGACCTACGAGCAGTACTTC
. 19 TRBJ2-3 . TRBV3-1/TRBV3-2 CASSQDWPEAGPRPDTQYF TGTGCCAGCAGCCAAGATTGGCCGGAGGCGGGTCCCCGCCCAGATACGCAGTATTTT
. 14 TRBJ1-3 . TRBV10-2 CASSESASGNTIYF TGCGCCAGCAGTGAGTCGGCGTCTGGAAACACCATATATTTT
. 16 TRBJ1-1 . TRBV5-4 CASSGKRQSMNTEAFF TGTGCCAGCAGCGGGAAGCGACAGTCAATGAACACTGAAGCTTTCTTT
. 15 TRBJ2-2 . TRBV7-9 CASSPPTGNTGELFF TGTGCCAGCAGCCCCCCAACGGGCAACACCGGGGAGCTGTTTTTT
. 14 TRBJ2-2 . TRBV29-1 CSVLGGPNTGELFF TGCAGCGTTTTAGGCGGACCAAACACCGGGGAGCTGTTTTTT
. 14 TRBJ2-1 TRBD2 TRBV15 CATSSQRGPDEQFF TGTGCCACCAGCAGTCAGCGGGGCCCTGATGAGCAGTTCTTC
once 16 TRBJ1-1 . TRBV18 CASSPGGVRRNTEAFF TGTGCCAGCTCACCAGGTGGTGTCAGAAGGAACACTGAAGCTTTCTTT
. 15 TRBJ1-1 TRBD1 TRBV19 CASSIPGQGNTEAFF TGTGCCAGTAGTATCCCGGGACAGGGAAACACTGAAGCTTTCTTT
. 13 TRBJ1-1 TRBD1 TRBV18 CASSADRDTEAFF TGTGCCAGCTCAGCCGACAGGGACACTGAAGCTTTCTTT
. 15 TRBJ1-2 . TRBV27 CASSLSATGGYGYTF TGTGCCAGCAGTTTATCCGCGACAGGAGGCTATGGCTACACCTTC
few 15 TRBJ1-1 . TRBV18 CASSPGRQGGTEAFF TGTGCCAGCTCACCAGGGCGGCAGGGAGGTACTGAAGCTTTCTTT
. 16 TRBJ2-3 . TRBV3-1/TRBV3-2 CASSQGVARGADTQYF TGTGCCAGCAGCCAAGGGGTAGCGAGGGGGGCAGATACGCAGTATTTT
. 13 TRBJ1-2 TRBD1 TRBV12-3/TRBV12-4 CASSGQGARGYTF TGTGCCAGCAGCGGACAGGGGGCAAGGGGCTACACCTTC
. 17 TRBJ2-2 TRBD2 TRBV3-1/TRBV3-2 CASSQDLVAGGIGELFF TGTGCCAGCAGCCAAGATTTGGTAGCGGGAGGGATCGGGGAGCTGTTTTTT
. 16 TRBJ1-1 . TRBV4-1 CASSQTFGRGGTEAFF TGCGCCAGCAGCCAGACCTTCGGCAGGGGAGGCACTGAAGCTTTCTTT
. 13 TRBJ1-1 TRBD1 TRBV12-3/TRBV12-4 CASHRGLNTEAFF TGTGCCAGTCACAGGGGCCTGAACACTGAAGCTTTCTTT
. 15 TRBJ1-5 . TRBV18 CASSHTDSSNQPQHF TGTGCCAGCTCACACACCGATTCTAGCAATCAGCCCCAGCATTTT
few 13 TRBJ1-2 TRBD1 TRBV5-4 CASSPTGANGYTF TGTGCCAGCAGCCCGACAGGGGCAAATGGCTACACCTTC
. 16 TRBJ2-4 TRBD1 TRBV7-9 CASSGTRDRGKNIQYF TGTGCCAGCAGCGGAACCCGGGACAGGGGAAAAAACATTCAGTACTTC
once 16 TRBJ2-3 TRBD1 TRBV7-9 CASSLDWDRGEDTQYF TGTGCCAGCAGCTTAGATTGGGACAGGGGTGAGGATACGCAGTATTTT
. 13 TRBJ2-7 TRBD1 TRBV9 CASSAGTGIEQYF TGTGCCAGCAGCGCCGGGACAGGGATCGAGCAGTACTTC